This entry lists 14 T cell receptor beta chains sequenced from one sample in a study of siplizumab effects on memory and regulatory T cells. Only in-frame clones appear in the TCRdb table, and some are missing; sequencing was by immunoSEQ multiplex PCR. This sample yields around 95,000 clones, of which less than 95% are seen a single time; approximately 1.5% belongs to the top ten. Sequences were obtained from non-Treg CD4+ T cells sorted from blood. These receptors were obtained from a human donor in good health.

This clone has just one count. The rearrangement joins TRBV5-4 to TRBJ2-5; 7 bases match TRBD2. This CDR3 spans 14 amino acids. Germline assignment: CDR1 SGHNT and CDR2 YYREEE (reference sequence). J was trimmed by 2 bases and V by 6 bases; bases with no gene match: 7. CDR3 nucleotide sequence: TGTGCCAGCACCAGACGGGGAGGGCAAGAGACCCAGTACTTC. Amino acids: CASTRRGGQETQYF.

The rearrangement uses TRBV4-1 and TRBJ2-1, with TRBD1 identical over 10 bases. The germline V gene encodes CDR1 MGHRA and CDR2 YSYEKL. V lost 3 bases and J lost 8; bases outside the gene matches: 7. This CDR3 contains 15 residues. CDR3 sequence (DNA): TGCGCCAGCAGCCAGCCGACAGGGGGCAGCGATGAGCAGTTCTTC. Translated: CASSQPTGGSDEQFF.

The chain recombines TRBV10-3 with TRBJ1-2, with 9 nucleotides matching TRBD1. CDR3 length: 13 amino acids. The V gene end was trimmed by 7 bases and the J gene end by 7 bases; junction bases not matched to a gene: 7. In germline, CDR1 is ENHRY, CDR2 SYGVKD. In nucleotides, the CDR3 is TGTGCCATCACCGTCCAGGGACAGGGTGGCTACACCTTC. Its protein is CAITVQGQGGYTF.

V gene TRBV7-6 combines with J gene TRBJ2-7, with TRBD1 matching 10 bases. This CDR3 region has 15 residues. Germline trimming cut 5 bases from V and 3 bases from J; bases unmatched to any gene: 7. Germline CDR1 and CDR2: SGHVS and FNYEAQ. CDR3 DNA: TGTGCCAGCAGCCAGGGACAGGGGAAGGGCTACGAGCAGTACTTC. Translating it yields CASSQGQGKGYEQYF.

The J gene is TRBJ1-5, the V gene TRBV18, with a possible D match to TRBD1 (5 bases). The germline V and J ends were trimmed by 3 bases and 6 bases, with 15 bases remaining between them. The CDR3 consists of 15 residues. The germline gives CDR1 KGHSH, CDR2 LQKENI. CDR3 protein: CASSPPGQGSQPQHF. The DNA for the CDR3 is TGTGCCAGCTCACCCCCCGGACAAGGCAGTCAGCCCCAGCATTTT.

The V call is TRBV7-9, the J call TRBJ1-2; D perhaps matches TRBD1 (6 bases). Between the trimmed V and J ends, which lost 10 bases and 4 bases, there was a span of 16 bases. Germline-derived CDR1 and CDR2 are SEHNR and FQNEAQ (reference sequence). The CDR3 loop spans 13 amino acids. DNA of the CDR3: TGTGCCACCCACCCGGGACACCTCTATGGCTACACCTTC. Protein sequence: CATHPGHLYGYTF.

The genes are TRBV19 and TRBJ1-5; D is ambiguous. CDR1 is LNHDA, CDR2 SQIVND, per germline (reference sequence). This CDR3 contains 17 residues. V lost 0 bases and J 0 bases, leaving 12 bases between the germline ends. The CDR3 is CASSIDERSYSNQPQHF. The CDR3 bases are TGTGCCAGTAGTATAGATGAACGGTCGTATAGCAATCAGCCCCAGCATTTT.

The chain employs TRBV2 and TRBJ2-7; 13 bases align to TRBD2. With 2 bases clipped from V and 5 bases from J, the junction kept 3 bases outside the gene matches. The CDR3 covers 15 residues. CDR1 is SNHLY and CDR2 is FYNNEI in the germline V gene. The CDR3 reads CASSEYGLAGDEQYF. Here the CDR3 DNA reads TGTGCCAGCAGTGAATATGGACTAGCGGGAGACGAGCAGTACTTC. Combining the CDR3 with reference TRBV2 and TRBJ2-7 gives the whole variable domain EPEVTQTPSHQVTQMGQEVILRCVPISNHLYFYWYRQILGQKVEFLVSFYNNEISEKSEIFDDQFSVERPDGSNFTLKIRSTKLEDSAMYFCASSEYGLAGDEQYFGPGTRLTVT.

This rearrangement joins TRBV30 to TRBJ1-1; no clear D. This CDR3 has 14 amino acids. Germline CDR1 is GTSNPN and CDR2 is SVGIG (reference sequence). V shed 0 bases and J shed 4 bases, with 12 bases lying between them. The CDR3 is CAWSVNFLSTEAFF. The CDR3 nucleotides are TGTGCCTGGAGTGTAAATTTCCTTTCCACTGAAGCTTTCTTT.

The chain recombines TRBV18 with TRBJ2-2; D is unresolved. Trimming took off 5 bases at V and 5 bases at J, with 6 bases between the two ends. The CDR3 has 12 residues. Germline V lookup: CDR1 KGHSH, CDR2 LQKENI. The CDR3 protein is CASSTGTGELFF. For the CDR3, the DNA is TGTGCCAGCTCAACCGGGACCGGGGAGCTGTTTTTT.

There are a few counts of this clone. The CDR3 here is CASSSGAGEKETQYF. The CDR3 DNA is TGTGCCAGCAGCTCCGGGGCAGGGGAGAAAGAGACCCAGTACTTC. V is TRBV5-8 and J is TRBJ2-5; a weak D match, TRBD1 (6 bases). V lost 3 bases and J lost 3, with 15 bases in between. Germline CDR1 is SGHTS and CDR2 is YDEGEE. This CDR3 is built from 15 residues.

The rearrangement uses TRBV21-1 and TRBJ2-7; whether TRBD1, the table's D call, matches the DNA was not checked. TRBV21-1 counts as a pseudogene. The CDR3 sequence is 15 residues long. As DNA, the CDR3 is TGTGCCAGCAGCAAAGACGGCCCAGGTAACTACGAGCAGTACTTC. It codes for CASSKDGPGNYEQYF.

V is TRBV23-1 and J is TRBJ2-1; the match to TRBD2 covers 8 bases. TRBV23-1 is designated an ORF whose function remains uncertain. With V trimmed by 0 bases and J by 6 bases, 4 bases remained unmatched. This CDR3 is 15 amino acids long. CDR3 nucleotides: TGCGCCAGCAGTCAATCGCGGCTAGCGGGCAATGAGCAGTTCTTC. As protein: CASSQSRLAGNEQFF.

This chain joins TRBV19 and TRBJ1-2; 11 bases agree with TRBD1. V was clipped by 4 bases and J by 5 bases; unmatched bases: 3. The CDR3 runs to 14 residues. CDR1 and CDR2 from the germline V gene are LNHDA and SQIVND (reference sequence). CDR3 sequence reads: CASSTGTGGYGYTF. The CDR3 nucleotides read TGTGCCAGTAGTACGGGGACAGGGGGGTATGGCTACACCTTC.